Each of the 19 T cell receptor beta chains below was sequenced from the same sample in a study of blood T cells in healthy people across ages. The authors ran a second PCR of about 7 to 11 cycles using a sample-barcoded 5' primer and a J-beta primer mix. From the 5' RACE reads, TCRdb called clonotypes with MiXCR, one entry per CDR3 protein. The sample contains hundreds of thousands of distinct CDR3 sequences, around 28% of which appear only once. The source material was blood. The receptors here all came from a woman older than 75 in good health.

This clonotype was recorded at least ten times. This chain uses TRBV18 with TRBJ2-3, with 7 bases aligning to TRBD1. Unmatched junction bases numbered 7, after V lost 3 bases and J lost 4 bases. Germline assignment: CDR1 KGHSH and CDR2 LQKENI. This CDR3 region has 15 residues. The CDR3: CASSPLQGSADTQYF. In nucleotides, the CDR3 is TGTGCCAGCTCACCCTTACAGGGGTCGGCAGATACGCAGTATTTT.

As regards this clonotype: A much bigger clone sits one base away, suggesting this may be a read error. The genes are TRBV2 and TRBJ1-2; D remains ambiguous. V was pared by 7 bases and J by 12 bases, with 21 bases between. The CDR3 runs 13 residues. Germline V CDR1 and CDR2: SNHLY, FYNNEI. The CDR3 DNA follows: TGTGCCAGCATTCCGGACCTCGAAGGCGGCCACACCTTC. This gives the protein CASIPDLEGGHTF.

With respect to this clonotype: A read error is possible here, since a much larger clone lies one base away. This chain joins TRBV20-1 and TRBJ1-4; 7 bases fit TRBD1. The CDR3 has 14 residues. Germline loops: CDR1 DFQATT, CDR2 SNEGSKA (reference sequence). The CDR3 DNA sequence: TGCAGTGCTAGAGAGGGACAGCTTAATGAAAAACGGTTTTTT. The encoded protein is CSAREGQLNEKRFF.

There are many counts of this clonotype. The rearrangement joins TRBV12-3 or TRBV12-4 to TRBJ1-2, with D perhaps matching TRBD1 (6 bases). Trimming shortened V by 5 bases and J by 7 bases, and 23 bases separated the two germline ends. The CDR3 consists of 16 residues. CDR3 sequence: CASSPEPRGEKGGYTF. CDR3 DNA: TGTGCCAGCAGTCCAGAACCGAGGGGGGAGAAGGGTGGCTACACCTTC.

The CDR3 DNA reads as TGTGCCAGCAGCAACAGGGGCCCCGAGCAGTACTTC. Translated, it gives CASSNRGPEQYF. V usage is TRBV6-2 or TRBV6-3 and J usage is TRBJ2-7; 7 bases fit TRBD1. This CDR3 region has 12 residues. With 6 bases clipped from V and 6 bases from J, the junction kept 5 bases outside the gene matches. Germline CDR1 is MNHEY and CDR2 is SVGEGT.

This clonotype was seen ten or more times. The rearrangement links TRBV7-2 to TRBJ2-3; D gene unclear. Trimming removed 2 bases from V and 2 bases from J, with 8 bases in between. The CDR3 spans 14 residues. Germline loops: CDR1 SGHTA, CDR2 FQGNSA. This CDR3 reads CASSLKMTTDTQYF. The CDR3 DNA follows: TGTGCCAGCAGCTTAAAGATGACCACAGATACGCAGTATTTT.

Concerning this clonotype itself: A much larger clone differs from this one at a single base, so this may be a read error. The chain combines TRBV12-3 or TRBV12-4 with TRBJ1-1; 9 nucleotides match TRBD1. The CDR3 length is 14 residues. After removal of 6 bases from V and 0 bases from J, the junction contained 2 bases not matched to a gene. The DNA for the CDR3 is TGTGCCAGCAGGAGGGACAGGGTGAACACTGAAGCTTTCTTT. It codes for CASRRDRVNTEAFF.

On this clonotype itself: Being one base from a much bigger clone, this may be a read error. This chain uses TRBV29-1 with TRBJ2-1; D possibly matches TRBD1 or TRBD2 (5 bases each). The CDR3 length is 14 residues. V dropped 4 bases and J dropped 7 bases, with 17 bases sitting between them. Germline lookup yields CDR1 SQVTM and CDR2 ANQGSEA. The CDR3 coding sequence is TGCAGCGTTGTTGGGACGCTCAAGGGTAATGAGCAGTTCTTC. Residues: CSVVGTLKGNEQFF.

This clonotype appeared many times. The DNA of the CDR3 is TGTGCCAGCAGCCCCTCTATAGCCAAAAACATTCAGTACTTC. It is translated as CASSPSIAKNIQYF. The J gene is TRBJ2-4, the V gene TRBV12-3 or TRBV12-4; D not certain. The CDR3 is made up of 14 amino acids. The ends were cut back, 6 bases at V and 0 bases at J, with 9 bases in the middle.

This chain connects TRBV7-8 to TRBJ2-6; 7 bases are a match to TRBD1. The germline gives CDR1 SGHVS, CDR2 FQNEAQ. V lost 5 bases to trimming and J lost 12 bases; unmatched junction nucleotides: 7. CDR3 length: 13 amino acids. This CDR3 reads CASSLRTGPVLTF. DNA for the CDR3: TGTGCCAGCAGCCTCCGGACAGGCCCCGTCCTGACTTTC.

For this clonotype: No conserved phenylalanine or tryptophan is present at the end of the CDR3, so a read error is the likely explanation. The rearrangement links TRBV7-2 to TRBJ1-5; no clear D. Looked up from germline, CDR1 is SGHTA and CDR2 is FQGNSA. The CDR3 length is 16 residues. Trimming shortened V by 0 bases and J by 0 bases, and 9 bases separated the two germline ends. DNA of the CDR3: TGTGCCAGCAGCTTAGCAGGGCTCCATAGCAATCAGCCCCAGCATTTG. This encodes CASSLAGLHSNQPQHL.

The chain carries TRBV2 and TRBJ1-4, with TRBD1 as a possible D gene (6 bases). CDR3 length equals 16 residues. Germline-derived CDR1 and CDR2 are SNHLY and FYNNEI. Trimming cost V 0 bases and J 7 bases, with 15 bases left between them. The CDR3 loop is CASSEALGGRGEKLFF. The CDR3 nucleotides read TGTGCCAGCAGTGAAGCGCTGGGGGGGCGCGGTGAAAAACTGTTTTTT. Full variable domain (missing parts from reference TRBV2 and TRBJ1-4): EPEVTQTPSHQVTQMGQEVILRCVPISNHLYFYWYRQILGQKVEFLVSFYNNEISEKSEIFDDQFSVERPDGSNFTLKIRSTKLEDSAMYFCASSEALGGRGEKLFFGSGTQLSVL.

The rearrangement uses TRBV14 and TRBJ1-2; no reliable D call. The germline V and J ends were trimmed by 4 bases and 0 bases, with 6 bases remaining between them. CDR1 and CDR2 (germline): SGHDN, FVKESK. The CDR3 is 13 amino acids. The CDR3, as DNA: TGTGCCAGCAGCCCGGCGGCTAACTATGGCTACACCTTC. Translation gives CASSPAANYGYTF.

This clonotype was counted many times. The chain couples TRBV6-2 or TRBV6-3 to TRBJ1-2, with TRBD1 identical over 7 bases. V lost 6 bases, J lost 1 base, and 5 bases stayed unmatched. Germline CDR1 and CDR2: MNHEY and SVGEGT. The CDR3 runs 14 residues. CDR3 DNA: TGTGCCAGCAGACTGACAGGGAATAACTATGGCTACACCTTC. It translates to CASRLTGNNYGYTF.

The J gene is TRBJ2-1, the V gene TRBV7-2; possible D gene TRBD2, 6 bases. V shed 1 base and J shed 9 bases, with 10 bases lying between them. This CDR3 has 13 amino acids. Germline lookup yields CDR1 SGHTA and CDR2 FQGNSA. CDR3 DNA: TGTGCCAGCAGCTTAGAGCGGGTTGTTGAGCAGTTCTTC. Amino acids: CASSLERVVEQFF.

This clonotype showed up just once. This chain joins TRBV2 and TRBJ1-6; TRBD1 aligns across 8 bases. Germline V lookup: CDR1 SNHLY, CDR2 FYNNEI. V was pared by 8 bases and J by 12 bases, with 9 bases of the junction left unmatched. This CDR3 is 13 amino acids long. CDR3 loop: CASCGQGGKPLHF. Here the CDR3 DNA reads TGTGCCAGCTGTGGACAGGGTGGAAAACCCCTCCACTTT. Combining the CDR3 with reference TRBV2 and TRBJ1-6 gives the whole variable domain EPEVTQTPSHQVTQMGQEVILRCVPISNHLYFYWYRQILGQKVEFLVSFYNNEISEKSEIFDDQFSVERPDGSNFTLKIRSTKLEDSAMYFCASCGQGGKPLHFGNGTRLTVT.

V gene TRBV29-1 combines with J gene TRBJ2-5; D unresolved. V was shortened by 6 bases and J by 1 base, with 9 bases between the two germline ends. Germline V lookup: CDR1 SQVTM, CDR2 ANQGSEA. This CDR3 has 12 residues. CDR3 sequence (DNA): TGCAGCGTCATAAGGAGCCAAGAGACCCAGTACTTC. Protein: CSVIRSQETQYF.

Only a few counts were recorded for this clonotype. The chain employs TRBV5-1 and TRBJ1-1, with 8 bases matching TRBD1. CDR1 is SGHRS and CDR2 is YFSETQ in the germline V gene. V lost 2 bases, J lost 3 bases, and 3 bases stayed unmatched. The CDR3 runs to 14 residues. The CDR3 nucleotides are TGCGCCAGCAGCTTATACAGGGGGGACACTGAAGCTTTCTTT. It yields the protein CASSLYRGDTEAFF.

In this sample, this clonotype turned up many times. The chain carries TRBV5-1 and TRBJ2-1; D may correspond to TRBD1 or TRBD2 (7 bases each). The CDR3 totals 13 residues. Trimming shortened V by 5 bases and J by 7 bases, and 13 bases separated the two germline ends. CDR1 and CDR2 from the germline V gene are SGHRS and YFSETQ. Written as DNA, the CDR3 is TGCGCCAGCAGAGGGACAGCGGGGAATGAGCAGTTCTTC. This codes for CASRGTAGNEQFF.